The 24 T cell receptor beta chains below were found in one sample sequenced in a study of cytomegalovirus exposure and HLA in healthy donors. Primers: 60 Vbeta forward and 13 Jbeta reverse. The assay was immunoSEQ multiplex PCR, and TCRdb's table has in-frame clones only and misses some. The table shows some 76,000 clones, with 86% occurring only once. The sequenced material came from PBMCs. Source of these receptors: a woman between 25 and 40 years old in good health and CMV-seronegative.

The chain employs TRBV7-9 and TRBJ2-3; maybe TRBD1 (5 bases). Germline V lookup: CDR1 SEHNR, CDR2 FQNEAQ (reference sequence). The CDR3 sequence is 13 residues long. V was shortened by 5 bases and J by 0 bases, with 6 bases between the two germline ends. The CDR3 spells CASSGASTDTQYF. For the CDR3, the DNA is TGTGCCAGCAGCGGGGCTAGCACAGATACGCAGTATTTT. Based on the CDR3 plus reference TRBV7-9 and TRBJ2-3, the full variable domain is DTGVSQNPRHKITKRGQNVTFRCDPISEHNRLYWYRQTLGQGPEFLTYFQNEAQLEKSRLLSDRFSAERPKGSFSTLEIQRTEQGDSAMYLCASSGASTDTQYFGPGTRLTVL.

V usage is TRBV27 and J usage is TRBJ2-1; 8 nucleotides line up with TRBD2. V dropped 4 bases and J dropped 9; count of bases not matched to a gene: 14. Germline V gene sequence: CDR1 MNHEY, CDR2 SMNVEV (reference sequence). This CDR3 region has 16 residues. CDR3 in amino acids: CASSSARAGLVSEQFF. CDR3 nucleotide sequence: TGTGCCAGCAGTTCGGCGAGAGCGGGACTAGTCTCTGAGCAGTTCTTC.

The rearrangement links TRBV9 to TRBJ1-2; 10 bases fit TRBD1. The germline V gene has CDR1 SGDLS and CDR2 YYNGEE. Trimming took 3 bases from V and 0 from J; bases not matched to a gene: 2. The CDR3 sequence is 15 residues long. The DNA for the CDR3 is TGTGCCAGCAGCGCAGGACAGGGGGCTAACTATGGCTACACCTTC. Protein sequence: CASSAGQGANYGYTF.

The J gene is TRBJ2-1, the V gene TRBV29-1; D is uncertain. The CDR3 consists of 12 residues. V lost 0 bases to trimming and J lost 5 bases, with 5 bases between them. Germline CDR1 reads SQVTM; CDR2 reads ANQGSEA. The CDR3 bases are TGCAGCGTTGAAGACAGCGACAATGAGCAGTTCTTC. It encodes CSVEDSDNEQFF.

This chain links TRBV5-4 with TRBJ1-6; no firm D call. The V end was cut by 4 bases, the J end by 8 bases, with 7 bases between. Germline CDR1 and CDR2: SGHNT and YYREEE (reference sequence). The CDR3 is made up of 12 amino acids. The CDR3 region is CASSPNDSPLHF. The CDR3 DNA reads as TGTGCCAGCAGCCCAAATGATTCACCCCTCCACTTT.

The count of this clone is one. The chain has TRBV28 and TRBJ2-5; 10 bases are shared with TRBD1. This CDR3 contains 15 residues. The junction had 9 bases not matched to a gene; V was cut back by 6 bases and J by 5 bases. Germline CDR1 and CDR2: MDHEN and SYDVKM. CDR3 protein: CASSPWTGGGETQYF. In DNA form, the CDR3 reads TGTGCCAGCAGCCCCTGGACAGGGGGAGGGGAGACCCAGTACTTC.

The chain employs TRBV28 and TRBJ2-7; TRBD2 aligns across 8 bases. V dropped 6 bases and J dropped 6; count of bases not matched to a gene: 13. The CDR3 loop spans 15 amino acids. Germline V lookup: CDR1 MDHEN, CDR2 SYDVKM. The CDR3: CASRTSSGWTGEQYF. The CDR3 region has the DNA TGTGCCAGCAGGACGTCTAGCGGGTGGACTGGCGAGCAGTACTTC. The whole variable domain, remainder taken from reference TRBV28 and TRBJ2-7, is DVKVTQSSRYLVKRTGEKVFLECVQDMDHENMFWYRQDPGLGLRLIYFSYDVKMKEKGDIPEGYSVSREKKERFSLILESASTNQTSMYLCASRTSSGWTGEQYFGPGTRLTVT.

The rearrangement links TRBV28 to TRBJ2-7, with D unclear. Trimming shortened V by 1 base and J by 4 bases, and 11 bases separated the two germline ends. The CDR3 loop spans 14 amino acids. Per the germline V gene, CDR1 is MDHEN and CDR2 is SYDVKM. Here the CDR3 reads CASSLSGPVYEQYF. Here the CDR3 DNA reads TGTGCCAGCAGTTTATCGGGTCCTGTTTACGAGCAGTACTTC.

The chain is built from TRBV5-4 and TRBJ2-7, with 8 nucleotides matching TRBD2. Trimming removed 2 bases from V and 3 bases from J; junction bases left unmatched: 7. The CDR3 is made up of 15 amino acids. Germline-derived CDR1 and CDR2 are SGHNT and YYREEE (reference sequence). CDR3 sequence reads: CASSLTSGMYYEQYF. The CDR3, as DNA: TGTGCCAGCAGCTTAACTAGCGGAATGTACTACGAGCAGTACTTC. The whole variable domain, remainder taken from reference TRBV5-4 and TRBJ2-7, is ETGVTQSPTHLIKTRGQQVTLRCSSQSGHNTVSWYQQALGQGPQFIFQYYREEENGRGNFPPRFSGLQFPNYSSELNVNALELDDSALYLCASSLTSGMYYEQYFGPGTRLTVT.

A few counts support this clone. The J gene is TRBJ2-1, the V gene TRBV6-6, with 7 bases identical to TRBD1. V dropped 2 bases and J dropped 1; count of bases not matched to a gene: 2. The CDR3 has 15 residues. The germline CDR1 and CDR2 sequences are MNHNY and SVGAGI (reference sequence). CDR3 DNA sequence: TGTGCCAGCAGTTACGAGGGGGCATCCTACAATGAGCAGTTCTTC. It yields the protein CASSYEGASYNEQFF.

This chain joins TRBV2 and TRBJ2-2; 9 bases are a match to TRBD1. The J segment lost 3 bases and the V segment lost 6 bases, leaving 5 bases of the junction unmatched. Germline V gene data show CDR1 as SNHLY and CDR2 as FYNNEI. This CDR3 is built from 15 residues. This CDR3 is CASRGQGRDTGELFF. Here the CDR3 DNA reads TGTGCCAGCAGAGGACAGGGGCGTGACACCGGGGAGCTGTTTTTT.

The chain has TRBV29-1 and TRBJ2-3, with 9 bases fitting TRBD1. The CDR3 contains 15 residues. V lost 7 bases and J lost 5; bases outside the gene matches: 13. Germline CDR1 is SQVTM and CDR2 is ANQGSEA. The CDR3 spells CSASRDRELQDTQYF. For the CDR3, the DNA is TGCAGCGCCTCCCGGGACAGGGAGTTACAAGATACGCAGTATTTT.

The chain uses TRBV11-3 and TRBJ2-3; 7 bases fit TRBD2. Germline CDR1 SGHNT, CDR2 YENEEA. V lost 2 bases to trimming and J lost 5 bases; unmatched junction nucleotides: 7. This CDR3 has 15 residues. The CDR3 spells CASSLRAGSGDTQYF. In nucleotides, the CDR3 is TGTGCCAGCAGCTTAAGAGCGGGGTCCGGAGATACGCAGTATTTT.

The chain joins TRBV15 to TRBJ1-6; 7 positions match TRBD1. The CDR3 loop spans 15 amino acids. Germline V gives CDR1 LNHNV, CDR2 YYDKDF (reference sequence). The J segment lost 6 bases and the V segment lost 4 bases, leaving 6 bases of the junction unmatched. DNA of the CDR3: TGTGCCACCAGCAAAGGGACAGACTTTAATTCACCCCTCCACTTT. It specifies CATSKGTDFNSPLHF.

This chain connects TRBV23-1 to TRBJ2-2, with 7 nucleotides matching TRBD1. Being an ORF, TRBV23-1 has a function that is uncertain. This CDR3 region has 17 residues. The trim removed 6 bases at V and 0 bases at J, leaving 10 bases unmatched. The CDR3 DNA follows: TGCGCCAGCAGGCCTAGCAGGGGGTCAGCGAACACCGGGGAGCTGTTTTTT. Translation: CASRPSRGSANTGELFF.

The chain combines TRBV21-1 with TRBJ2-7; the tabulated D call, TRBD1, remains unverified against the DNA. TRBV21-1 is assigned pseudogene status. This CDR3 has 12 amino acids. CDR3 sequence: CASSPDSYEQYF. CDR3 nucleotides: TGTGCCAGCAGCCCGGACAGCTACGAGCAGTACTTC.

The CDR3 protein is CASRGGASTDTQYF. The DNA of the CDR3 is TGTGCCAGCAGGGGGGGGGCTAGCACAGATACGCAGTATTTT. The chain couples TRBV6-6 to TRBJ2-3, with D tentatively TRBD2 (7 bases). V lost 6 bases and J lost 0, with 10 bases in between. Germline V lookup: CDR1 MNHNY, CDR2 SVGAGI (reference sequence). There are 14 residues in the CDR3.

The V and J genes are TRBV11-3 and TRBJ2-7; 8 bases agree with TRBD1. Germline V gives CDR1 SGHNT, CDR2 YENEEA. With V trimmed by 8 bases and J by 4 bases, 10 bases remained unmatched. The CDR3 consists of 14 residues. CDR3 nucleotide sequence: TGTGCCAGCCGCCAAGGGACAGGCAAATACGAGCAGTACTTC. Translating it yields CASRQGTGKYEQYF.

The chain recombines TRBV19 with TRBJ2-1, with 9 bases lining up with TRBD2. The germline gives CDR1 LNHDA, CDR2 SQIVND (reference sequence). V shed 8 bases, J shed 4 bases, and the junction held 27 bases outside the gene matches. CDR3 length: 21 amino acids. CDR3 coding DNA: TGTGCCAGTGCTCCGGACATCCCAGGGCTAGCGGGATCCCTACGATACAATGAGCAGTTCTTC. As protein: CASAPDIPGLAGSLRYNEQFF. Based on the CDR3 plus reference TRBV19 and TRBJ2-1, the full variable domain is DGGITQSPKYLFRKEGQNVTLSCEQNLNHDAMYWYRQDPGQGLRLIYYSQIVNDFQKGDIAEGYSVSREKKESFPLTVTSAQKNPTAFYLCASAPDIPGLAGSLRYNEQFFGPGTRLTVL.

The chain employs TRBV7-2 and TRBJ2-2, with 12 bases that match TRBD1. The CDR3 sequence is 16 residues long. Unmatched junction bases numbered 6, after V lost 5 bases and J lost 5 bases. Germline CDR1 reads SGHTA; CDR2 reads FQGNSA. The CDR3 coding sequence is TGTGCCAGCAGCCACCGGGACAGGGGGCTTACCGGGGAGCTGTTTTTT. Translation: CASSHRDRGLTGELFF.

J is TRBJ2-7 and V is TRBV19, with D possibly TRBD1 on 6 matching bases. Deletions cut 4 bases from V and 2 bases from J, with 12 bases between. Looked up from germline, CDR1 is LNHDA and CDR2 is SQIVND (reference sequence). The CDR3 is 14 amino acids. In nucleotides, the CDR3 is TGTGCCAGTAGTACGGGCAGGGGCGCCTACGAGCAGTACTTC. This sequence encodes CASSTGRGAYEQYF.

The CDR3 region has the DNA TGTGCCAGCTCAGAACAGGGTGAAGGCTACACCTTC. The encoded protein is CASSEQGEGYTF. This chain links TRBV25-1 with TRBJ1-2; tentatively, D is TRBD1 (6 bases). Trimming pared 8 bases from V and 8 bases from J, leaving 15 bases between. This CDR3 has 12 amino acids. Germline V gene lookup returns CDR1 MGHDK and CDR2 SYGVNS.

V and J are TRBV6-6 and TRBJ2-5, with TRBD2 identical over 7 bases. This CDR3 contains 13 residues. Germline lookup yields CDR1 MNHNY and CDR2 SVGAGI (reference sequence). The V segment lost 5 bases and the J segment 4 bases; nucleotides outside the gene matches: 4. Written as DNA, the CDR3 is TGTGCCAGCAGTCCGCTAGCGGTAGAGACCCAGTACTTC. Protein product: CASSPLAVETQYF.

This chain joins TRBV6-1 and TRBJ2-5, with 8 bases that match TRBD1. J gave up 2 bases and V 3 bases, and 5 bases lay outside the gene matches. The V gene's germline CDR1 is MNHNS and CDR2 SASEGT. This CDR3 spans 15 amino acids. DNA of the CDR3: TGTGCCAGCAGTGAGTTGACAGGGGAGCAAGAGACCCAGTACTTC. Residues: CASSELTGEQETQYF.